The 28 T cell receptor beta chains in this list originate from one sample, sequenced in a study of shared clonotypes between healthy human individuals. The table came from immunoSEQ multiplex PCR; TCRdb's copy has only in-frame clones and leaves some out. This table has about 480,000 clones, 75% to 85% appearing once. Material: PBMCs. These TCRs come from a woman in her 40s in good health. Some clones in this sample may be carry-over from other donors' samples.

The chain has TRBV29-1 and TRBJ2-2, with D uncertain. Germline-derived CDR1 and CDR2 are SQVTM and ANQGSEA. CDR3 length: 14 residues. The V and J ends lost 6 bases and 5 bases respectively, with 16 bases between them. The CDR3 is CSVAPGTRTGELFF. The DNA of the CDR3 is TGCAGCGTGGCCCCTGGAACTCGAACCGGGGAGCTGTTTTTT.

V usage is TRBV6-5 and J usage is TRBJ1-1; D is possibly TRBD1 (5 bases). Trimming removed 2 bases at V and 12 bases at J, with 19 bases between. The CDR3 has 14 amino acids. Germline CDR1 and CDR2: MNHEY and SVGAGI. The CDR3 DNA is TGTGCCAGCAGTTACGGGGGGGAGACCGCTGAGACTTTCTTT. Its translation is CASSYGGETAETFF.

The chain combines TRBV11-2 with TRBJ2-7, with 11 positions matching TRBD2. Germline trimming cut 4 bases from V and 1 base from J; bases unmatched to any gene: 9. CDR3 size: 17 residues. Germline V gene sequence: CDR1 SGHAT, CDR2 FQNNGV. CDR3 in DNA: TGTGCCAGCAGCTCCGGGACTAGCGGCCGCCGGTCCTACGAGCAGTACTTC. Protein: CASSSGTSGRRSYEQYF.

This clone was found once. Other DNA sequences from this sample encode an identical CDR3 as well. CDR3 bases: TGTGCCAGCTCCCCGGACAGGAATCAGCCCCAGCATTTT. Translation: CASSPDRNQPQHF. The chain carries TRBV18 and TRBJ1-5; 7 nucleotides agree with TRBD1. Trimming took 6 bases from V and 4 from J; bases not matched to a gene: 3. Germline values: CDR1 KGHSH, CDR2 LQKENI. The CDR3 is 13 residues long.

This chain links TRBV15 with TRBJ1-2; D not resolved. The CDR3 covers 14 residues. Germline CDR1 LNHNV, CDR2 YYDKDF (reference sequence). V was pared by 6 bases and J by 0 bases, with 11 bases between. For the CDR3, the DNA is TGTGCCACCAGTAAACAGAGAGCTAACTATGGCTACACCTTC. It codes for CATSKQRANYGYTF.

CDR3 amino acids: CSVGSSGRAGELFF. The CDR3 region has the DNA TGCAGCGTTGGGTCTAGCGGAAGGGCCGGGGAGCTGTTTTTT. The V gene is TRBV29-1, the J gene TRBJ2-2, with 7 positions matching TRBD2. The V gene end was trimmed by 4 bases and the J gene end by 6 bases; junction bases not matched to a gene: 8. CDR1 SQVTM and CDR2 ANQGSEA come from the germline V gene. CDR3 length: 14 amino acids.

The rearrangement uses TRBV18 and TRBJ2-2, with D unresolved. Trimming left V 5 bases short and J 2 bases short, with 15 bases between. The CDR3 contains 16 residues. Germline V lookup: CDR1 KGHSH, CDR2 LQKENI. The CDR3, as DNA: TGTGCCAGCTCAAACAAAAGGATACCAAACACCGGGGAGCTGTTTTTT. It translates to CASSNKRIPNTGELFF.

This CDR3 reads CASSLLAGTPGNEQFF. The DNA of the CDR3 is TGTGCCAGCAGCTTATTAGCGGGAACCCCGGGTAATGAGCAGTTCTTC. The chain employs TRBV7-4 and TRBJ2-1, with 8 nucleotides matching TRBD2. Germline CDR1 reads SGHVT; CDR2 reads SQSDAQ. Unmatched junction bases numbered 10, after V lost 2 bases and J lost 7 bases. The CDR3 runs 16 residues.

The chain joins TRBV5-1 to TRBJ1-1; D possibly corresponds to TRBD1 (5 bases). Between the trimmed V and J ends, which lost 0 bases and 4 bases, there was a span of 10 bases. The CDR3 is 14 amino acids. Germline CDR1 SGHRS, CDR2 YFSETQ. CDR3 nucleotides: TGCGCCAGCAGCTTGGAGGGGTGGGGCACTGAAGCTTTCTTT. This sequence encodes CASSLEGWGTEAFF.

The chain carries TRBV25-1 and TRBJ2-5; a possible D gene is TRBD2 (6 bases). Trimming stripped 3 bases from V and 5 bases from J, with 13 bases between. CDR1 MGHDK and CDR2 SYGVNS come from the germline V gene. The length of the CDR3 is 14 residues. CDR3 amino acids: CASSDTRLGETQYF. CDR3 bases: TGTGCCAGCAGTGACACACGACTAGGGGAGACCCAGTACTTC.

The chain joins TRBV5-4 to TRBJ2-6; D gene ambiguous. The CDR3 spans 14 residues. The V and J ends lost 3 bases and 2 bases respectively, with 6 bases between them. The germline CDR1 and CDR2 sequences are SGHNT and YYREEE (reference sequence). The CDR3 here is CASSSAAGANVLTF. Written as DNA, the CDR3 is TGTGCCAGCAGCTCTGCCGCTGGGGCCAACGTCCTGACTTTC.

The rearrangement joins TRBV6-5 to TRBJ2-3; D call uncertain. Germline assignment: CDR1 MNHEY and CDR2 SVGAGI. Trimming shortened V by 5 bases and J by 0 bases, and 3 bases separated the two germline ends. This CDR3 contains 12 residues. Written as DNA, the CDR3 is TGTGCCAGCAGTCAGAGCACAGATACGCAGTATTTT. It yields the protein CASSQSTDTQYF.

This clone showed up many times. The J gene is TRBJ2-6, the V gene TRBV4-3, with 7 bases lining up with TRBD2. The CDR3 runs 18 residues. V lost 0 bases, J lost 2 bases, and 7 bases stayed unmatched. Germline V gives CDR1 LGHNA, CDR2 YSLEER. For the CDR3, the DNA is TGCGCCAGCAGCCAAGATGAGGCGGGAGTGGCTGGGGCCAACGTCCTGACTTTC. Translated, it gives CASSQDEAGVAGANVLTF.

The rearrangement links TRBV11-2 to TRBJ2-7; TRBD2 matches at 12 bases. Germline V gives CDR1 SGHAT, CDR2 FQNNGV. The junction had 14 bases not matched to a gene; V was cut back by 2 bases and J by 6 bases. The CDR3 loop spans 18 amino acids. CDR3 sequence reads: CASSLLPQLAGGPLEQYF. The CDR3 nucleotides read TGTGCCAGCAGCTTACTTCCCCAGCTAGCGGGAGGGCCGCTCGAGCAGTACTTC.

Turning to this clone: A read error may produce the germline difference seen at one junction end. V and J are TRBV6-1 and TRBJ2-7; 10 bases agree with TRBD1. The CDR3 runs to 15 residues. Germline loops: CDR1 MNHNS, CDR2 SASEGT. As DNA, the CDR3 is TGTGCCAGCAGTGGTTCCGGGACAGGGGTTGGAGAGCAGTGCTTC. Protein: CASSGSGTGVGEQCF.

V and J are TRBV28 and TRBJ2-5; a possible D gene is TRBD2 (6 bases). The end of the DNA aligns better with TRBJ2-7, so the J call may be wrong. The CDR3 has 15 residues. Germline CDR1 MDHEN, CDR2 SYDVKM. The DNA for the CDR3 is TGTGCCAGCAGTTTAGGGGCGGGATTGTCCTACGAGCAGTACTTC. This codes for CASSLGAGLSYEQYF.

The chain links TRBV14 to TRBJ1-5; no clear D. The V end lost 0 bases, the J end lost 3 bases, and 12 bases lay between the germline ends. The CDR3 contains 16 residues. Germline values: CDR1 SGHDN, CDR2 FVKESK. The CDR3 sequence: CASSQDRLRLNQPQHF. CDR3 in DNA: TGTGCCAGCAGCCAAGATAGGCTTCGACTCAATCAGCCCCAGCATTTT.

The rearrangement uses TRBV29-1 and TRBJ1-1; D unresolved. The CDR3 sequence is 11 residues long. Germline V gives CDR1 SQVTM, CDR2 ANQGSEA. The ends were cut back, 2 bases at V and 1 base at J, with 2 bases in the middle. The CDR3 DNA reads TGCAGCGTTGAACCGAACACTGAAGCTTTCTTT. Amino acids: CSVEPNTEAFF.

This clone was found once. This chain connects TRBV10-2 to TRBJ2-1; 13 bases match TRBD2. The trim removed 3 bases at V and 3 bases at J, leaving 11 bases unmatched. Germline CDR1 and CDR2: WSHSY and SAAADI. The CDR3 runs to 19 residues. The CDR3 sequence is CASSDLRGTSGRVYNEQFF. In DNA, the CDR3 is TGCGCCAGCAGTGACCTCCGGGGCACTAGCGGGAGGGTCTACAATGAGCAGTTCTTC.

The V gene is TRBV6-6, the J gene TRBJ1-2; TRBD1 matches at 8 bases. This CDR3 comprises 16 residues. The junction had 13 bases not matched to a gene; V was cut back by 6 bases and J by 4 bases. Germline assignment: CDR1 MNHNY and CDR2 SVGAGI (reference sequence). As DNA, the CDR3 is TGTGCCAGCAGACCACGGACAGGGCCGTTAGGCTATGGCTACACCTTC. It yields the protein CASRPRTGPLGYGYTF.

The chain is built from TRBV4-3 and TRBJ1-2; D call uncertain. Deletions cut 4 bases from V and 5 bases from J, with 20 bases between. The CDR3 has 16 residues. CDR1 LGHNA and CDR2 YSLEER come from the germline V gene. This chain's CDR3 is CASSPAGPHRGYGYTF. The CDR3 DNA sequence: TGCGCCAGCAGCCCAGCCGGGCCCCACCGAGGATATGGCTACACCTTC.

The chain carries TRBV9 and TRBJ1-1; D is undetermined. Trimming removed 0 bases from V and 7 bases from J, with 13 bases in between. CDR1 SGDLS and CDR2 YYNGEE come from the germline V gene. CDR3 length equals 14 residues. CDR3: CASSVDEGSIEAFF. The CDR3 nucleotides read TGTGCCAGCAGCGTAGACGAGGGTTCTATTGAAGCTTTCTTT.

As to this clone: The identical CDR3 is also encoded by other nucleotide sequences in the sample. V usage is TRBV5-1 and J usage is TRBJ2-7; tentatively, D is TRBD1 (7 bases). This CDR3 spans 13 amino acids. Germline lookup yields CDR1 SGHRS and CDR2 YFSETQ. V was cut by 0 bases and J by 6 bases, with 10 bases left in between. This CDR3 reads CASSLGQGGEQYF. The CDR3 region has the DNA TGCGCCAGCAGCTTGGGTCAGGGGGGCGAGCAGTACTTC.

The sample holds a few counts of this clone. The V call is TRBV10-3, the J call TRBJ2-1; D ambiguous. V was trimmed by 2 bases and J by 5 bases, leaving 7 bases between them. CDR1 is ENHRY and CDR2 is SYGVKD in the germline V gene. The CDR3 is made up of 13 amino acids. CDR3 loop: CAISELPNNEQFF. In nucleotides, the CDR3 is TGTGCCATCAGTGAGCTGCCCAACAATGAGCAGTTCTTC.

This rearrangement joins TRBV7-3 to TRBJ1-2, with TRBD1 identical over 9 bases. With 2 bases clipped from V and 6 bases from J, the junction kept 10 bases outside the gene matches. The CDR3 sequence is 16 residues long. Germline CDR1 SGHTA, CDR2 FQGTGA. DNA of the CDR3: TGTGCCAGCAGCTTAGTCCCGGGACAGGGATTGGATGGCTACACCTTC. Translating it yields CASSLVPGQGLDGYTF. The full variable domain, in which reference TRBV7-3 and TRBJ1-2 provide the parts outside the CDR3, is GAGVSQTPSNKVTEKGKYVELRCDPISGHTALYWYRQSLGQGPEFLIYFQGTGAADDSGLPNDRFFAVRPEGSVSTLKIQRTERGDSAVYLCASSLVPGQGLDGYTFGSGTRLTVV.

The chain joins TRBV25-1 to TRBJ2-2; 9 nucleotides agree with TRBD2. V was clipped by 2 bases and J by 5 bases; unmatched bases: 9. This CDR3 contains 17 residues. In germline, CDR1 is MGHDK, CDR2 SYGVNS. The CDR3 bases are TGTGCCAGCAGTGAACTGGGCGGGAGGGCGTTTACCGGGGAGCTGTTTTTT. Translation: CASSELGGRAFTGELFF.

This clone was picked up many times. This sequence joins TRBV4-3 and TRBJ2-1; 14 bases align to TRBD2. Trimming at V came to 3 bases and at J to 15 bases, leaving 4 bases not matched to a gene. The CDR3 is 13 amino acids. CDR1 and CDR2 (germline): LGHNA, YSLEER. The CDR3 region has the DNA TGCGCCAGCAGCCAGGGACTAGCGGGAGCCTGGTTCTTC. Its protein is CASSQGLAGAWFF.

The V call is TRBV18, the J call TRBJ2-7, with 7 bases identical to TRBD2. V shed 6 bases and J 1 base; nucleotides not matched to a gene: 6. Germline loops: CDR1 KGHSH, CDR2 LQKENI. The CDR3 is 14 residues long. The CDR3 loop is CASSITSESYEQYF. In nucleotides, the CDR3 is TGTGCCAGCTCGATTACTAGCGAATCCTACGAGCAGTACTTC.